These 32 T cell receptor beta chains were all obtained from the same sample, sequenced in a study of T cell repertoires in cytomegalovirus infection. Using its own MiXCR run on the reads, TCRdb lists one record per CDR3 protein. The table records 310,000 or so distinct CDR3 sequences, 15% to 20% of them present only once. Sequenced sample: PBMCs. Receptors were obtained from a human donor in good health (CMV status not recorded). Some clones in this sample may be carry-over from other donors' samples.

This clonotype came up many times. The chain uses TRBV6-1 and TRBJ1-6; the D gene is possibly TRBD1 (6 bases). Germline V gene lookup returns CDR1 MNHNS and CDR2 SASEGT. V was clipped by 6 bases and J by 10 bases, with 10 bases between them. The CDR3 contains 12 residues. In DNA, the CDR3 is TGTGCCAGCAGATCAGGGGTCTCACCCCTCCACTTT. Amino acid sequence: CASRSGVSPLHF.

This clonotype was counted between two and nine times. The chain is built from TRBV10-3 and TRBJ1-6; D is unclear. The V and J ends lost 3 bases and 0 bases respectively, with 6 bases between them. The CDR3 consists of 15 residues. Germline V gene data show CDR1 as ENHRY and CDR2 as SYGVKD. DNA for the CDR3: TGTGCCATCAGTGAAGGTGGCTCCTATAATTCACCCCTCCACTTT. The encoded protein is CAISEGGSYNSPLHF.

This chain links TRBV12-3 or TRBV12-4 with TRBJ2-7, with 8 nucleotides matching TRBD2. The CDR3 extends over 14 amino acids. J gave up 2 bases and V 2 bases, and 2 bases lay outside the gene matches. CDR3 amino acids: CASSLSGGTYEQYF. For the CDR3, the DNA is TGTGCCAGCAGTTTAAGCGGGGGCACCTACGAGCAGTACTTC.

The table lists this clonotype with a count of one. The chain joins TRBV20-1 to TRBJ2-7; D might be TRBD2 (7 bases). V lost 0 bases and J lost 3, with 21 bases in between. The CDR3 is 17 amino acids. Germline V gene data show CDR1 as DFQATT and CDR2 as SNEGSKA (reference sequence). The CDR3 DNA reads as TGCAGTGCTAGAGATTTGGCGGGGGCGACTTTGGGCTACGAGCAGTACTTC. Encoded protein: CSARDLAGATLGYEQYF.

The sample holds many counts of this clonotype. The chain is built from TRBV19 and TRBJ2-1, with 9 bases aligning to TRBD1. The germline CDR1 and CDR2 sequences are LNHDA and SQIVND (reference sequence). The CDR3 is 15 residues long. V was pared by 5 bases and J by 4 bases, with 6 bases of the junction left unmatched. The DNA for the CDR3 is TGTGCCAGTAGTTCTTGGACAGGGGCTTACAATGAGCAGTTCTTC. It yields the protein CASSSWTGAYNEQFF.

At least ten counts were recorded for this clonotype. The V and J genes are TRBV5-8 and TRBJ1-5; D not resolved. V was clipped by 6 bases and J by 0 bases, with 16 bases between them. The CDR3 is 16 amino acids. Germline CDR1 and CDR2: SGHTS and YDEGEE. The CDR3 DNA sequence: TGTGCCAGCACCTTTCCTGGAAGCTATAGCAATCAGCCCCAGCATTTT. Encoded protein: CASTFPGSYSNQPQHF. The whole variable domain, remainder taken from reference TRBV5-8 and TRBJ1-5, is EAGVTQSPTHLIKTRGQQATLRCSPISGHTSVYWYQQALGLGLQFLLWYDEGEERNRGNFPPRFSGRQFPNYSSELNVNALELEDSALYLCASTFPGSYSNQPQHFGDGTRLSIL.

This clonotype has just a few counts. The gene calls are TRBV12-3 or TRBV12-4 and TRBJ2-3; TRBD1 matches 7 bases. CDR3 length: 13 residues. V was pared by 4 bases and J by 4 bases, with 2 bases of the junction left unmatched. The DNA of the CDR3 is TGTGCCAGCAGTTCCACAGGGGCAGATACGCAGTATTTT. It translates to CASSSTGADTQYF.

This chain connects TRBV6-1 to TRBJ1-1; TRBD1 is a possible D gene (5 bases). Germline CDR1 is MNHNS and CDR2 is SASEGT. The CDR3 loop spans 14 amino acids. Trimming left V 4 bases short and J 3 bases short, with 12 bases between. CDR3 coding DNA: TGTGCCAGCAGTGTGACCGGGACCCACACTGAAGCTTTCTTT. As protein: CASSVTGTHTEAFF.

This clonotype came up many times. The chain couples TRBV7-8 to TRBJ1-1, with TRBD1 matching 7 bases. With 5 bases clipped from V and 2 bases from J, the junction kept 8 bases outside the gene matches. The CDR3 extends over 15 amino acids. Germline V gene sequence: CDR1 SGHVS, CDR2 FQNEAQ. As DNA, the CDR3 is TGTGCCAGCAGCGGATCAGGGACAGTAAACACTGAAGCTTTCTTT. This gives the protein CASSGSGTVNTEAFF.

This clonotype was seen a handful of times. This may come from a read error, since a much larger clone is one base off. V and J are TRBV7-9 and TRBJ2-1; 8 bases are a match to TRBD2. CDR3 length: 15 amino acids. The V gene's germline CDR1 is SEHNR and CDR2 FQNEAQ (reference sequence). Germline trimming cut 6 bases from V and 0 bases from J; bases unmatched to any gene: 4. The CDR3: CASSSRGDSYNEQFF. CDR3 in DNA: TGTGCCAGCAGTTCGCGGGGGGACTCCTACAATGAGCAGTTCTTC.

This clonotype turned up a few times. The rearrangement uses TRBV5-1 and TRBJ2-1; D is perhaps TRBD2 (6 bases). From germline, CDR1 is SGHRS and CDR2 YFSETQ. This CDR3 is built from 13 residues. Trimming took off 4 bases at V and 4 bases at J, with 9 bases between the two ends. CDR3 in DNA: TGCGCCAGCAGCGAAGCGGGTTACAATGAGCAGTTCTTC. Protein product: CASSEAGYNEQFF. Full variable domain (missing parts from reference TRBV5-1 and TRBJ2-1): KAGVTQTPRYLIKTRGQQVTLSCSPISGHRSVSWYQQTPGQGLQFLFEYFSETQRNKGNFPGRFSGRQFSNSRSEMNVSTLELGDSALYLCASSEAGYNEQFFGPGTRLTVL.

This clonotype was detected only a few times. V and J are TRBV28 and TRBJ1-4; D is undetermined. Per the germline V gene, CDR1 is MDHEN and CDR2 is SYDVKM. The CDR3 has 14 residues. V was trimmed by 5 bases and J by 7 bases, leaving 14 bases between them. CDR3 residues: CASSPTALTEKLFF. CDR3 DNA sequence: TGTGCCAGCAGTCCGACTGCCCTTACTGAAAAACTGTTTTTT.

V is TRBV7-8 and J is TRBJ2-7, with a tentative D call TRBD1 (6 bases). Per germline, CDR1 SGHVS and CDR2 FQNEAQ. This CDR3 contains 16 residues. Trimming pared 0 bases from V and 1 base from J, leaving 13 bases between. The chain's CDR3 is CASSLAQGLQSYEQYF. The CDR3 DNA follows: TGTGCCAGCAGCTTAGCGCAGGGGTTACAATCCTACGAGCAGTACTTC.

This clonotype has a handful of counts. The rearrangement links TRBV5-1 to TRBJ2-1, with D possibly matching TRBD2 (6 bases). Germline CDR1 reads SGHRS; CDR2 reads YFSETQ. V lost 7 bases, J lost 6 bases, and 14 bases lay in between. This CDR3 region has 13 residues. The CDR3 bases are TGCGCCAGCGGTCCCGCGGAGGGCAATGAGCAGTTCTTC. It encodes CASGPAEGNEQFF.

The chain links TRBV6-2 or TRBV6-3 to TRBJ2-7; TRBD2 agrees at 9 bases. Germline-derived CDR1 and CDR2 are MNHEY and SVGEGT. With V trimmed by 5 bases and J by 7 bases, 12 bases remained unmatched. The CDR3 has 15 residues. The CDR3 is CASSTLSGGPWEQYF. DNA for the CDR3: TGTGCCAGCAGTACTCTTAGCGGGGGCCCATGGGAGCAGTACTTC.

V gene TRBV20-1 combines with J gene TRBJ1-4; D perhaps matches TRBD1 (5 bases). Germline V lookup: CDR1 DFQATT, CDR2 SNEGSKA (reference sequence). Trimming removed 8 bases at V and 4 bases at J, with 14 bases between. The CDR3 extends over 13 amino acids. The CDR3, as DNA: TGCAGTACCCGGGGCCCGGGTAATGAAAAACTGTTTTTT. Amino acid sequence: CSTRGPGNEKLFF.

This chain joins TRBV28 and TRBJ2-3, with a possible D match to TRBD1 (5 bases). The CDR3 consists of 16 residues. Trimming stripped 7 bases from V and 2 bases from J, with 19 bases between. In germline, CDR1 is MDHEN, CDR2 SYDVKM. The CDR3 region is CASIGPGQKPTDTQYF. The CDR3 DNA sequence: TGTGCCAGCATCGGGCCAGGGCAAAAGCCCACAGATACGCAGTATTTT.

The V and J genes are TRBV5-4 and TRBJ2-2; D uncertain. Trimming removed 0 bases from V and 7 bases from J, with 7 bases in between. This CDR3 has 13 amino acids. Germline values: CDR1 SGHNT, CDR2 YYREEE (reference sequence). In DNA, the CDR3 is TGTGCCAGCAGCTTGGCCAAGGTCGGGGAGCTGTTTTTT. Translation gives CASSLAKVGELFF.

Details on this clonotype: A much larger clone lies one base from this, so it may be a read error. The chain uses TRBV7-2 and TRBJ2-7; D possibly corresponds to TRBD2 (5 bases). Looked up from germline, CDR1 is SGHTA and CDR2 is FQGNSA. The CDR3 is 11 residues long. CDR3: CASEGNYAQYF. Here the CDR3 DNA reads TGTGCCAGCGAGGGAAACTACGCGCAGTACTTC.

A few counts support this clonotype. The V call is TRBV12-3 or TRBV12-4, the J call TRBJ2-1; TRBD1 might be the D (6 bases). The length of the CDR3 is 12 residues. V was clipped by 5 bases and J by 9 bases, with 11 bases between them. CDR3 sequence (DNA): TGTGCCAGCAGTCGGCAGGGGAGTGAGCAGTTCTTC. It translates to CASSRQGSEQFF.

This chain links TRBV5-6 with TRBJ1-1; 10 nucleotides align to TRBD1. CDR1 is SGHDT and CDR2 is YYEEEE in the germline V gene. After removal of 4 bases from V and 3 bases from J, the junction contained 12 bases not matched to a gene. The CDR3 is 17 residues long. CDR3 bases: TGTGCCAGCAGCGGGGGGACAGGGGCGCCCTTGGACACTGAAGCTTTCTTT. It yields the protein CASSGGTGAPLDTEAFF.

This clonotype was seen at least ten times. The chain carries TRBV5-1 and TRBJ2-3; TRBD2 matches at 14 bases. CDR1 is SGHRS and CDR2 is YFSETQ in the germline V gene. There are 15 residues in the CDR3. V shed 4 bases, J shed 4 bases, and the junction held 2 bases outside the gene matches. In DNA form, the CDR3 reads TGCGCCAGCAGCGAGGGACTAGCGGGGGCAGATACGCAGTATTTT. The encoded protein is CASSEGLAGADTQYF.

This rearrangement joins TRBV2 to TRBJ2-3; D not resolved. Trimming shortened V by 2 bases and J by 2 bases, and 8 bases separated the two germline ends. Per the germline V gene, CDR1 is SNHLY and CDR2 is FYNNEI. The CDR3 runs to 14 residues. This CDR3 is CASSELTTTDTQYF. In nucleotides, the CDR3 is TGTGCCAGCAGTGAATTAACCACCACAGATACGCAGTATTTT.

The CDR3 here is CASSVRTSGRTYEQYF. The CDR3 DNA sequence: TGTGCCAGCAGCGTAAGGACTAGCGGGAGGACCTACGAGCAGTACTTC. The chain recombines TRBV7-9 with TRBJ2-7; 14 bases align to TRBD2. CDR1 is SEHNR and CDR2 is FQNEAQ in the germline V gene (reference sequence). The CDR3 loop spans 16 amino acids. The V gene end was trimmed by 5 bases and the J gene end by 2 bases; junction bases not matched to a gene: 5.

This clonotype was seen at least ten times. The chain links TRBV7-2 to TRBJ2-5; 12 bases agree with TRBD2. Germline CDR1 and CDR2: SGHTA and FQGNSA. The CDR3 has 18 amino acids. J was trimmed by 0 bases and V by 1 base; bases with no gene match: 6. The chain's CDR3 is CASSLGWLAGGNQETQYF. The CDR3 DNA reads TGTGCCAGCAGCTTAGGGTGGCTAGCGGGGGGGAACCAAGAGACCCAGTACTTC.

This clonotype has just a few counts. CDR3 DNA: TGCAGTGCTAGTCGGGACAGGGAGGACGGCTACACCTTC. It codes for CSASRDREDGYTF. The gene calls are TRBV20-1 and TRBJ1-2, with TRBD1 matching over 9 bases. With 3 bases clipped from V and 8 bases from J, the junction kept 7 bases outside the gene matches. Germline CDR1 DFQATT, CDR2 SNEGSKA (reference sequence). The CDR3 has 13 residues.

The sample holds many counts of this clonotype. The rearrangement joins TRBV11-2 to TRBJ2-7; 8 nucleotides align to TRBD2. The V gene's germline CDR1 is SGHAT and CDR2 FQNNGV. Trimming at V came to 2 bases and at J to 2 bases, leaving 5 bases not matched to a gene. This CDR3 region has 15 residues. CDR3 nucleotide sequence: TGTGCCAGCAGCTTAAAAGCAGCGGGGGCCTACGAGCAGTACTTC. Amino acids: CASSLKAAGAYEQYF.

The V gene is TRBV28, the J gene TRBJ1-6, with TRBD1 identical over 9 bases. The CDR3 has 16 amino acids. Germline CDR1 and CDR2: MDHEN and SYDVKM. V lost 6 bases and J lost 7; bases outside the gene matches: 10. This CDR3 is CASSLRTGVENSPLHF. The CDR3 DNA reads TGTGCCAGCAGCTTAAGGACAGGGGTAGAAAATTCACCCCTCCACTTT.

This clonotype has just a few counts. The V call is TRBV12-3 or TRBV12-4, the J call TRBJ2-3; 8 bases align to TRBD2. This CDR3 spans 18 amino acids. Trimming removed 2 bases from V and 2 bases from J; junction bases left unmatched: 12. The CDR3 DNA follows: TGTGCCAGCAGTTTATTCGGGGGGGTGAAAGAATTCACAGATACGCAGTATTTT. It yields the protein CASSLFGGVKEFTDTQYF.

This clonotype was counted a few times. The chain links TRBV28 to TRBJ1-6; D is undetermined. CDR1 MDHEN and CDR2 SYDVKM come from the germline V gene. The V end lost 5 bases, the J end lost 3 bases, and 11 bases lay between the germline ends. This CDR3 has 15 amino acids. CDR3 nucleotides: TGTGCCAGCAGTGAAGGAGGGTACTATAATTCACCCCTCCACTTT. It codes for CASSEGGYYNSPLHF.

Only a few counts were recorded for this clonotype. V usage is TRBV7-9 and J usage is TRBJ1-1; TRBD1 matches 8 bases. This CDR3 spans 17 amino acids. From germline, CDR1 is SEHNR and CDR2 FQNEAQ (reference sequence). V lost 5 bases, J lost 5 bases, and 16 bases stayed unmatched. In DNA form, the CDR3 reads TGTGCCAGCAGCGCCGGGACAGGATTAGGGTTATGGACTGAAGCTTTCTTT. This translates into CASSAGTGLGLWTEAFF.

This clonotype was picked up a small number of times. The V and J genes are TRBV7-8 and TRBJ2-3; TRBD2 agrees at 9 bases. The germline gives CDR1 SGHVS, CDR2 FQNEAQ. J gave up 0 bases and V 5 bases, and 9 bases lay outside the gene matches. The length of the CDR3 is 17 residues. CDR3: CASSQAGGFASTDTQYF. In nucleotides, the CDR3 is TGTGCCAGCAGCCAAGCGGGGGGCTTCGCTAGCACAGATACGCAGTATTTT.